The 21 T cell receptor beta chains below were found in one sample sequenced in a study of T-cell reconstitution after alpha-beta-depleted transplantation in children. Preparing the TCRbeta library involved the use of unique molecular identifiers. Via MiXCR, TCRdb re-called the PCR reads, giving one row per CDR3 protein. The table has hundreds of thousands of distinct CDR3 sequences, roughly 13% seen once. Source: PBMCs, taken before TCRalphabeta/CD19-depleted stem cell transplant. Receptor source: a girl aged 2 to 9 with congenital amegakaryocytic thrombocytopenia, due to receive a stem cell transplant.

There are many counts of this clonotype. Germline and junction disagree at one end, which may indicate a read error. This chain connects TRBV5-1 to TRBJ2-2; 9 bases match TRBD1. The CDR3 sequence is 15 residues long. The germline V gene encodes CDR1 SGHRS and CDR2 YFSETQ. CDR3 sequence reads: CASSLGQGNTGELFF. DNA for the CDR3: TGTGCCAGCAGCTTGGGACAGGGGAACACCGGGGAGCTGTTTTTT.

There are many counts of this clonotype. J is TRBJ1-6 and V is TRBV7-2, with no clear D. The CDR3 spans 13 residues. Germline V CDR1 and CDR2: SGHTA, FQGNSA. The V and J ends lost 5 bases and 9 bases respectively, with 11 bases between them. CDR3 protein: CASSEFLRSPLHF. CDR3 coding DNA: TGTGCCAGCAGCGAATTTTTGCGTTCACCCCTCCACTTT.

With regard to this clonotype: One base away lies a much larger clone, so this may be a sequencing read error. The chain recombines TRBV12-3 or TRBV12-4 with TRBJ2-3; TRBD2 might be the D (7 bases). The CDR3 sequence is 15 residues long. The CDR3 is CASSDRSGDTDTKYF. The CDR3 DNA reads TGTGCCAGCAGTGACCGGAGCGGGGACACAGATACGAAGTATTTT.

The chain has TRBV25-1 and TRBJ2-3; D ambiguous. CDR1 and CDR2 (germline): MGHDK, SYGVNS. This CDR3 region has 15 residues. Trimming took off 4 bases at V and 0 bases at J, with 11 bases between the two ends. The CDR3 protein is CASSASATSTDTQYF. The CDR3 DNA reads as TGTGCCAGCAGTGCTTCGGCCACTAGCACAGATACGCAGTATTTT.

This clonotype was observed a handful of times. V usage is TRBV10-3 and J usage is TRBJ2-3, with 12 bases identical to TRBD2. V was pared by 0 bases and J by 6 bases, with 7 bases of the junction left unmatched. This CDR3 contains 17 residues. Per the germline V gene, CDR1 is ENHRY and CDR2 is SYGVKD. CDR3 loop: CAISESTLAGGPDTQYF. CDR3 nucleotides: TGTGCCATCAGTGAGTCCACTCTAGCGGGAGGGCCGGATACGCAGTATTTT.

With regard to this clonotype: Given a much more abundant clone one base away, this may be a read error. The V call is TRBV6-5, the J call TRBJ1-4; 7 nucleotides agree with TRBD1. CDR1 MNHEY and CDR2 SVGAGI come from the germline V gene. This CDR3 is built from 12 residues. CDR3 DNA: TGTCCCAGCAGTGGAGGGGGCAGGAAACTGTTTTTT. Amino acid sequence: CPSSGGGRKLFF.

This clonotype was seen many times. The chain recombines TRBV7-6 with TRBJ2-5; TRBD2 aligns across 10 bases. The CDR3 has 19 amino acids. V lost 0 bases and J lost 1; bases outside the gene matches: 11. Germline CDR1 SGHVS, CDR2 FNYEAQ. This CDR3 reads CASSLAFQLAGLIQETQYF. DNA for the CDR3: TGTGCCAGCAGCTTAGCGTTCCAACTAGCGGGACTAATCCAAGAGACCCAGTACTTC.

This clonotype was seen at least ten times. V is TRBV29-1 and J is TRBJ2-5, with D unclear. Germline assignment: CDR1 SQVTM and CDR2 ANQGSEA. CDR3 length equals 11 residues. V lost 8 bases and J lost 1, with 8 bases in between. The CDR3 coding sequence is TGCAGCACCGCGGCCCAAGAGACCCAGTACTTC. Protein sequence: CSTAAQETQYF.

This clonotype has ten or more counts. This chain links TRBV3-1 with TRBJ2-2; 7 positions agree with TRBD2. The germline V gene encodes CDR1 LGHDT and CDR2 YNNKEL (reference sequence). The length of the CDR3 is 21 residues. V was clipped by 0 bases and J by 4 bases; unmatched bases: 20. CDR3 region: CASSQDGLSGGLVLPTGELFF. DNA for the CDR3: TGTGCCAGCAGCCAAGATGGCCTGTCGGGAGGTCTGGTCTTACCCACCGGGGAGCTGTTTTTT.

The CDR3 sequence: CSVQTGSGANVLTF. As DNA, the CDR3 is TGCAGCGTTCAGACAGGCTCTGGGGCCAACGTCCTGACTTTC. The chain employs TRBV29-1 and TRBJ2-6; a possible D gene is TRBD1 (6 bases). The CDR3 totals 14 residues. The germline V gene has CDR1 SQVTM and CDR2 ANQGSEA. Trimming left V 5 bases short and J 0 bases short, with 8 bases between.

This clonotype was seen only a few times. This sequence joins TRBV19 and TRBJ1-5; TRBD1 matches 9 bases. From germline, CDR1 is LNHDA and CDR2 SQIVND (reference sequence). Trimming took 7 bases from V and 3 from J; bases not matched to a gene: 7. CDR3 length: 15 amino acids. In DNA, the CDR3 is TGTGCCAGTACTATTGGACAGGGGTTCAATCAGCCCCAGCATTTT. Its protein is CASTIGQGFNQPQHF. The full variable domain, in which reference TRBV19 and TRBJ1-5 provide the parts outside the CDR3, is DGGITQSPKYLFRKEGQNVTLSCEQNLNHDAMYWYRQDPGQGLRLIYYSQIVNDFQKGDIAEGYSVSREKKESFPLTVTSAQKNPTAFYLCASTIGQGFNQPQHFGDGTRLSIL.

This clonotype was counted a few times. The CDR3 loop is CASSYQLAGGRSYEQYF. The CDR3 nucleotides are TGTGCCAGCAGTTACCAACTAGCGGGAGGTCGCTCCTACGAGCAGTACTTC. The rearrangement links TRBV6-5 to TRBJ2-7, with 12 bases that match TRBD2. Germline V gene lookup returns CDR1 MNHEY and CDR2 SVGAGI. V dropped 2 bases and J dropped 0; count of bases not matched to a gene: 5. The CDR3 length is 17 residues.

In its sample, this clonotype was seen a few times. The chain has TRBV7-2 and TRBJ2-7; D ambiguous. Per germline, CDR1 SGHTA and CDR2 FQGNSA. The CDR3 has 12 residues. Trimming pared 2 bases from V and 6 bases from J, leaving 8 bases between. This chain's CDR3 is CASSLTISEQYF. In DNA form, the CDR3 reads TGTGCCAGCAGCTTAACCATATCCGAGCAGTACTTC.

The rearrangement uses TRBV12-3 or TRBV12-4 and TRBJ2-1; maybe TRBD1 (6 bases). The CDR3 spans 17 residues. V shed 6 bases and J shed 7 bases, with 25 bases lying between them. DNA for the CDR3: TGTGCCAGCAGGACTTCAGGGGTACCCTTATTTAGGAATGAGCAGTTCTTC. Encoded protein: CASRTSGVPLFRNEQFF.

This clonotype showed up many times. The chain combines TRBV15 with TRBJ2-1; D is unresolved. Germline CDR1 reads LNHNV; CDR2 reads YYDKDF (reference sequence). The CDR3 is 14 residues long. V was trimmed by 0 bases and J by 3 bases, leaving 6 bases between them. The CDR3 is CATSRDLNYNEQFF. The CDR3, as DNA: TGTGCCACCAGCAGAGATCTTAACTACAATGAGCAGTTCTTC.

This clonotype has a single count. A read error is possible here, since a much larger clone lies one base away. This sequence joins TRBV15 and TRBJ2-1; a weak D match, TRBD1 (5 bases). The CDR3 loop spans 12 amino acids. V lost 11 bases to trimming and J lost 6 bases, with 14 bases between them. Germline lookup yields CDR1 LNHNV and CDR2 YYDKDF (reference sequence). Here the CDR3 DNA reads TGTGCCTCTAGACAAGGGGTCAATGAGCAGTTCTTC. It translates to CASRQGVNEQFF.

J is TRBJ2-1 and V is TRBV24-1; 8 bases map to TRBD2. Germline CDR1 reads KGHDR; CDR2 reads SFDVKD. The CDR3 sequence is 15 residues long. Trimming took 5 bases from V and 7 from J; bases not matched to a gene: 9. CDR3 nucleotide sequence: TGTGCCACCAGTGCCACAAGCGGGAGAGTTAATGAGCAGTTCTTC. Translating it yields CATSATSGRVNEQFF.

This clonotype showed up many times. The chain combines TRBV20-1 with TRBJ2-1; 8 bases fit TRBD2. The germline gives CDR1 DFQATT, CDR2 SNEGSKA (reference sequence). CDR3 length: 16 residues. Germline trimming cut 0 bases from V and 0 bases from J; bases unmatched to any gene: 4. The DNA of the CDR3 is TGCAGTGCTAGAGATATTGGACTAGCCTCCTACAATGAGCAGTTCTTC. Protein sequence: CSARDIGLASYNEQFF.

In this sample, this clonotype turned up many times. The chain combines TRBV5-1 with TRBJ2-5; the D gene is possibly TRBD2 (5 bases). Trimming stripped 5 bases from V and 3 bases from J, with 23 bases between. CDR1 and CDR2 (germline): SGHRS, YFSETQ. The CDR3 spans 17 residues. Here the CDR3 reads CASRPTLGDRVEETQYF. CDR3 DNA sequence: TGCGCCAGCAGACCCACCCTCGGGGATCGGGTAGAAGAGACCCAGTACTTC. Based on the CDR3 plus reference TRBV5-1 and TRBJ2-5, the full variable domain is KAGVTQTPRYLIKTRGQQVTLSCSPISGHRSVSWYQQTPGQGLQFLFEYFSETQRNKGNFPGRFSGRQFSNSRSEMNVSTLELGDSALYLCASRPTLGDRVEETQYFGPGTRLLVL.

This rearrangement joins TRBV11-2 to TRBJ2-3; 10 bases match TRBD2. CDR1 SGHAT and CDR2 FQNNGV come from the germline V gene. The V segment lost 6 bases and the J segment 3 bases; nucleotides outside the gene matches: 18. The CDR3 loop spans 19 amino acids. CDR3 DNA sequence: TGTGCCAGCAGGGGCCGTAGGCTAGCGGGAGTGCATTGGACAGATACGCAGTATTTT. Its protein is CASRGRRLAGVHWTDTQYF.

The V and J genes are TRBV4-1 and TRBJ2-1; the D gene is possibly TRBD2 (7 bases). The V end lost 0 bases, the J end lost 0 bases, and 15 bases lay between the germline ends. Germline V gene sequence: CDR1 MGHRA, CDR2 YSYEKL. The CDR3 sequence is 18 residues long. Written as DNA, the CDR3 is TGCGCCAGCAGCCAAGAACAGGGAGCGGGAAACTCCTACAATGAGCAGTTCTTC. Its translation is CASSQEQGAGNSYNEQFF.